The 18 T cell receptor beta chains presented below share a single source sample, sequenced in a study of blood T cell repertoires in COVID-19. Some clones are missing from TCRdb's copy, which holds only in-frame ones; the method was immunoSEQ multiplex PCR. The repertoire holds fewer than 200,000 clones, with 80% to 90% as singletons. Source material: peripheral blood. These receptors were obtained from a man aged 50 to 60 with active or convalescent COVID-19.

The rearrangement joins TRBV10-3 to TRBJ1-1; D unclear. From germline, CDR1 is ENHRY and CDR2 SYGVKD. V was pared by 0 bases and J by 8 bases, with 7 bases between. The CDR3 is 12 residues long. DNA of the CDR3: TGTGCCATCAGTGAGTCGGAGTCCGAAGCTTTCTTT. It encodes CAISESESEAFF.

The chain has TRBV5-1 and TRBJ2-3, with D unresolved. The CDR3 is 15 residues long. V lost 7 bases to trimming and J lost 0 bases, with 15 bases between them. Germline CDR1 SGHRS, CDR2 YFSETQ. CDR3 loop: CASGETASSTDTQYF. CDR3 DNA: TGCGCCAGCGGCGAGACTGCATCTAGCACAGATACGCAGTATTTT. The variable domain in full, completed from reference TRBV5-1 and TRBJ2-3, reads KAGVTQTPRYLIKTRGQQVTLSCSPISGHRSVSWYQQTPGQGLQFLFEYFSETQRNKGNFPGRFSGRQFSNSRSEMNVSTLELGDSALYLCASGETASSTDTQYFGPGTRLTVL.

The chain combines TRBV10-3 with TRBJ1-3; a weak D match, TRBD1 (6 bases). The CDR3 covers 15 residues. The germline V gene encodes CDR1 ENHRY and CDR2 SYGVKD. Trimming took off 6 bases at V and 0 bases at J, with 12 bases between the two ends. CDR3 in amino acids: CAIRQTGNSGNTIYF. The CDR3 DNA follows: TGTGCCATCAGACAAACAGGGAACTCTGGAAACACCATATATTTT.

CDR3 sequence: CASSLGQGKTQYF. CDR3 coding DNA: TGTGCCAGCAGCTTGGGGCAGGGGAAGACCCAGTACTTC. The chain carries TRBV7-7 and TRBJ2-5, with D perhaps TRBD1 (6 bases). Trimming took off 3 bases at V and 6 bases at J, with 11 bases between the two ends. Germline CDR1 reads SSHAT; CDR2 reads FNYEAQ (reference sequence). The CDR3 length is 13 residues.

The V gene is TRBV9, the J gene TRBJ2-7; 7 bases are shared with TRBD1. V trimming: 0 bases; J trimming: 5 bases; junction bases outside the gene matches: 8. The CDR3 contains 15 residues. The germline gives CDR1 SGDLS, CDR2 YYNGEE. The CDR3 nucleotides are TGTGCCAGCAGCGTAGAGACCACAGGGGTCCACGAGCAGTACTTC. This encodes CASSVETTGVHEQYF.

This chain connects TRBV6-5 to TRBJ2-3, with a tentative D call TRBD1 (6 bases). Looked up from germline, CDR1 is MNHEY and CDR2 is SVGAGI. Trimming cost V 6 bases and J 1 base, with 11 bases left between them. This CDR3 spans 14 amino acids. The CDR3 sequence: CASSSYRGTDTQYF. The DNA of the CDR3 is TGTGCCAGCAGCTCGTACAGGGGCACAGATACGCAGTATTTT.

The V gene is TRBV5-6, the J gene TRBJ1-2; possibly TRBD1 for D (6 bases). The germline gives CDR1 SGHDT, CDR2 YYEEEE. V gave up 3 bases and J gave up 0 bases, with 15 bases separating them. The CDR3 has 16 amino acids. The CDR3: CASSWGGGKTNYGYTF. The CDR3, as DNA: TGTGCCAGCAGCTGGGGGGGCGGTAAGACTAACTATGGCTACACCTTC. Complete variable domain (other parts from reference TRBV5-6 and TRBJ1-2): DAGVTQSPTHLIKTRGQQVTLRCSPKSGHDTVSWYQQALGQGPQFIFQYYEEEERQRGNFPDRFSGHQFPNYSSELNVNALLLGDSALYLCASSWGGGKTNYGYTFGSGTRLTVV.

This chain uses TRBV6-1 with TRBJ2-1, with 7 bases fitting TRBD2. The ends lost 0 bases at V and 6 bases at J; junction bases unmatched: 11. The CDR3 runs to 17 residues. CDR1 is MNHNS and CDR2 is SASEGT in the germline V gene. The CDR3 reads CASSEAPSGNVGNEQFF. CDR3 nucleotides: TGTGCCAGCAGTGAAGCGCCCAGCGGGAATGTTGGCAATGAGCAGTTCTTC.

CDR3 DNA: TGTGCCAGCAGCTTAGGAGGGGGTCCCGAGCAGTACTTC. The encoded protein is CASSLGGGPEQYF. The chain carries TRBV7-9 and TRBJ2-7; D might be TRBD1 (6 bases). The CDR3 totals 13 residues. The germline V and J ends were trimmed by 1 base and 6 bases, with 10 bases remaining between them. Germline-derived CDR1 and CDR2 are SEHNR and FQNEAQ (reference sequence). Drawing the rest from reference TRBV7-9 and TRBJ2-7, the complete variable domain is DTGVSQNPRHKITKRGQNVTFRCDPISEHNRLYWYRQTLGQGPEFLTYFQNEAQLEKSRLLSDRFSAERPKGSFSTLEIQRTEQGDSAMYLCASSLGGGPEQYFGPGTRLTVT.

The chain combines TRBV3-1 (or the pseudogene TRBV3-2) with TRBJ2-3; 11 nucleotides align to TRBD2. Germline lookup yields CDR1 LGHDT and CDR2 YNNKEL (reference sequence). Germline trimming cut 5 bases from V and 2 bases from J; bases unmatched to any gene: 3. The CDR3 covers 15 residues. The CDR3 DNA reads as TGTGCCAGCAGCTTGGGACTAGCGGTCACAGATACGCAGTATTTT. It encodes CASSLGLAVTDTQYF.

V usage is TRBV28 and J usage is TRBJ2-3; TRBD2 matches 8 bases. The CDR3 runs 13 residues. Germline V gene data show CDR1 as MDHEN and CDR2 as SYDVKM. Trimming took 8 bases from V and 4 from J; bases not matched to a gene: 5. DNA of the CDR3: TGTGCCAGCGGACGGGGGGGGGCAGATACGCAGTATTTT. Its translation is CASGRGGADTQYF.

In this sample, this clone turned up a few times. This chain links TRBV5-1 with TRBJ1-1; 11 bases are a match to TRBD1. V shed 3 bases, J shed 9 bases, and the junction held 10 bases outside the gene matches. The V gene's germline CDR1 is SGHRS and CDR2 YFSETQ. CDR3 length: 15 amino acids. The CDR3 sequence: CASSSVGQGALQAFF. Here the CDR3 DNA reads TGCGCCAGCAGCTCGGTAGGACAGGGGGCTCTACAAGCTTTCTTT.

This sequence joins TRBV5-1 and TRBJ2-7, with 8 positions matching TRBD2. After removal of 4 bases from V and 0 bases from J, the junction contained 9 bases not matched to a gene. Germline CDR1 is SGHRS and CDR2 is YFSETQ. The CDR3 sequence is 16 residues long. The CDR3 DNA reads as TGCGCCAGCAGCCAGGGCGGGGGGTACTTCTCCTACGAGCAGTACTTC. It codes for CASSQGGGYFSYEQYF.

The CDR3 sequence: CASSQRQEVGEAFF. The CDR3 coding sequence is TGTGCCAGCAGCCAACGACAAGAAGTAGGTGAAGCTTTCTTT. The chain carries TRBV3-1 (or the pseudogene TRBV3-2) and TRBJ1-1; unclear D gene. Germline assignment: CDR1 LGHDT and CDR2 YNNKEL (reference sequence). This CDR3 is 14 amino acids long. Trimming removed 2 bases from V and 7 bases from J, with 14 bases in between.

This clone was picked up a small number of times. The chain uses TRBV7-2 and TRBJ2-7; 9 bases fit TRBD1. CDR1 SGHTA and CDR2 FQGNSA come from the germline V gene. The CDR3 loop spans 15 amino acids. The junction had 9 bases not matched to a gene; V was cut back by 2 bases and J by 7 bases. CDR3 sequence reads: CASSLSRTGAGEQYF. CDR3 DNA sequence: TGTGCCAGCAGCTTATCCCGGACAGGGGCAGGGGAGCAGTACTTC.

The gene calls are TRBV21-1 and TRBJ1-6; the table assigns TRBD1, which was not confirmed against the DNA. TRBV21-1 has pseudogene status. This CDR3 is built from 16 residues. In DNA, the CDR3 is TGTGCCAGCAGCAAAGGAGACAGTTTGAGGAATTCACCCCTCCACTTT. Translating it yields CASSKGDSLRNSPLHF.

V is TRBV24-1 and J is TRBJ2-5, with 7 nucleotides matching TRBD2. Germline CDR1 is KGHDR and CDR2 is SFDVKD. The J segment lost 5 bases and the V segment lost 12 bases, leaving 2 bases of the junction unmatched. CDR3 length equals 10 residues. The CDR3 nucleotides read TGTGCCGCCGGGGGGGAGACCCAGTACTTC. Translating gives CAAGGETQYF.

The J gene is TRBJ2-7, the V gene TRBV28; TRBD2 is a possible D gene (5 bases). This CDR3 contains 13 residues. V lost 4 bases, J lost 3 bases, and 10 bases lay in between. Per the germline V gene, CDR1 is MDHEN and CDR2 is SYDVKM. The CDR3 sequence: CASSSYGVYEQYF. The CDR3 bases are TGTGCCAGCAGTTCCTACGGGGTCTACGAGCAGTACTTC.